This T cell receptor (beta chain) comes out of a study of CD8+CD57+ T cells in acquired aplastic anemia. Study conclusions and caveats: Patient and control CD8+ Simpson's diversity was not significantly different.

V was pared by 5 bases and J by 0 bases, with 10 bases between. The CDR3 extends over 15 amino acids. The V gene's germline CDR1 is SGHTA and CDR2 FQGNSA. Investigators profiled TCR beta VDJ and CDR3 from genomic DNA template. TCRdb ran MiXCR on the reads and lists one entry per CDR3 protein. The sample holds roughly 80,000 distinct CDR3 sequences; under 80% are singletons and the top ten take more than 80%. Remarks on this clonotype: Antigen: not known.

The authors sequenced patients whose flow cytometry had shown CD8+CD57+ cell expansion. The enrolled patients all had severe acquired aplastic anemia. Sampling of blood occurred while the patients had still received no therapy. Sequencing was carried out using sorted CD4+, CD8+, or CD8+CD57+ T cells (not recorded which) from PBMCs. The chain combines TRBV7-2 with TRBJ1-4; D is unresolved. The source is a human donor with aplastic anemia. The CDR3 DNA reads TGTGCCAGCAGCGTAAGGGCAGCAACTAATGAAAAACTGTTTTTT. Translation gives CASSVRAATNEKLFF.